The 8 T cell receptor beta chains presented below share a single source sample, sequenced in a study of blood T cell repertoires in COVID-19. TCRdb keeps only in-frame clones here, not all; method: immunoSEQ multiplex PCR. The repertoire includes about 250,000 clones, roughly 90% of them detected once, and 8.8% sits in the top ten. The material sequenced was PBMCs or T cells enriched from blood (not recorded which). The receptor source for this set is a man aged 40-49 years who had recovered from COVID-19.

The J gene is TRBJ2-1, the V gene TRBV7-3; the D gene is possibly TRBD2 (7 bases). The length of the CDR3 is 16 residues. The V gene lost 4 bases and the J gene lost 5 bases, with 18 bases spanning the gap. Germline CDR1 SGHTA, CDR2 FQGTGA. The CDR3 nucleotides are TGTGCCAGCAGCTCCTCCTTTGCGGGGGACAACAATGAGCAGTTCTTC. It codes for CASSSSFAGDNNEQFF.

The CDR3 DNA reads TGTGCCAGCAGCTTGGGGGCAAACACCTACGAGCAGTACTTC. Its protein product is CASSLGANTYEQYF. The chain joins TRBV5-4 to TRBJ2-7; no definite D call. In germline, CDR1 is SGHNT, CDR2 YYREEE (reference sequence). There are 14 residues in the CDR3. V was shortened by 0 bases and J by 2 bases, with 9 bases between the two germline ends.

The V gene is TRBV27, the J gene TRBJ1-5; weak D call: TRBD1 (6 bases). Trimming shortened V by 5 bases and J by 6 bases, and 11 bases separated the two germline ends. This CDR3 spans 13 amino acids. Per the germline V gene, CDR1 is MNHEY and CDR2 is SMNVEV (reference sequence). CDR3 nucleotide sequence: TGTGCCAGCAGTGAAAACAGGGTTCAGCCCCAGCATTTT. Residues: CASSENRVQPQHF.

The CDR3 coding sequence is TGTGCCAGCAGCTTTTTCGGTGGCACTGAAGCTTTCTTT. This sequence encodes CASSFFGGTEAFF. The rearrangement joins TRBV7-9 to TRBJ1-1; D unclear. Trimming stripped 3 bases from V and 4 bases from J, with 9 bases between. Germline V CDR1 and CDR2: SEHNR, FQNEAQ (reference sequence). The CDR3 consists of 13 residues.

This rearrangement joins TRBV5-6 to TRBJ1-4; D possibly corresponds to TRBD1 (5 bases). CDR3 length: 16 residues. Trimming removed 0 bases at V and 0 bases at J, with 9 bases between. CDR1 and CDR2 (germline): SGHDT, YYEEEE. The CDR3, as DNA: TGTGCCAGCAGCTTGGCAGGGTTTGCAACTAATGAAAAACTGTTTTTT. This translates into CASSLAGFATNEKLFF.

The chain couples TRBV5-5 to TRBJ2-2; weak D call: TRBD1 (6 bases). The germline V gene encodes CDR1 SGHKS and CDR2 YYEKEE (reference sequence). V lost 2 bases and J lost 8, with 28 bases in between. This CDR3 spans 19 amino acids. CDR3 in DNA: TGTGCCAGCAGCTTCATGGTTCAGGGGCTTGGCCGAACACCGGGGGAGCTGTTTTTT. Amino acid sequence: CASSFMVQGLGRTPGELFF.

The chain couples TRBV14 to TRBJ1-1; D not resolved. Between the trimmed V and J ends, which lost 4 bases and 1 base, there was a span of 10 bases. This CDR3 spans 14 amino acids. In germline, CDR1 is SGHDN, CDR2 FVKESK. CDR3 loop: CASSLRPGNTEAFF. CDR3 DNA sequence: TGTGCCAGCAGCCTTAGGCCGGGGAACACTGAAGCTTTCTTT.

This chain joins TRBV6-1 and TRBJ1-2; TRBD1 matches at 8 bases. The germline V gene encodes CDR1 MNHNS and CDR2 SASEGT. Trimming took 5 bases from V and 3 from J; bases not matched to a gene: 2. This CDR3 contains 13 residues. Here the CDR3 reads CASSLQGDYGYTF. CDR3 sequence (DNA): TGTGCCAGCAGTCTACAGGGGGACTATGGCTACACCTTC.